A single sample gave rise to the 9 T cell receptor beta chains below, sequenced in a study of blood T cell repertoires in COVID-19. Profiling relied on immunoSEQ multiplex PCR, and the TCRdb table lists in-frame clones only, not all of them. Of around 140,000 clones listed, approximately 84% are singletons. Input material: peripheral blood. The receptors were sampled from a woman of 80 years or more with acute or convalescent COVID-19.

The chain joins TRBV7-2 to TRBJ2-1, with D uncertain. The CDR3 has 14 amino acids. Trimming removed 3 bases from V and 4 bases from J, with 10 bases in between. CDR1 is SGHTA, CDR2 FQGNSA, per germline. The chain's CDR3 is CASSLAILYNEQFF. As DNA, the CDR3 is TGTGCCAGCAGCTTGGCAATTTTATACAATGAGCAGTTCTTC.

CDR3 bases: TGTGCCAGCAGTTTATCTGGGACAGTCAACTATGGCTACACCTTC. Translating gives CASSLSGTVNYGYTF. The rearrangement links TRBV28 to TRBJ1-2, with 7 nucleotides matching TRBD1. V shed 1 base and J 2 bases; nucleotides not matched to a gene: 4. Germline lookup yields CDR1 MDHEN and CDR2 SYDVKM. The CDR3 is 15 residues long.

The V call is TRBV29-1, the J call TRBJ2-5; no reliable D call. CDR1 is SQVTM, CDR2 ANQGSEA, per germline. The CDR3 loop spans 11 amino acids. V lost 4 bases to trimming and J lost 4 bases, with 7 bases between them. The CDR3 protein is CSVASAETQYF. Written as DNA, the CDR3 is TGCAGCGTTGCCAGTGCAGAGACCCAGTACTTC. The full variable domain, with the rest looked up from reference TRBV29-1 and TRBJ2-5, is SAVISQKPSRDICQRGTSLTIQCQVDSQVTMMFWYRQQPGQSLTLIATANQGSEATYESGFVIDKFPISRPNLTFSTLTVSNMSPEDSSIYLCSVASAETQYFGPGTRLLVL.

The chain carries TRBV5-1 and TRBJ2-7; 8 bases are shared with TRBD1. Germline V gene lookup returns CDR1 SGHRS and CDR2 YFSETQ. The trim removed 3 bases at V and 2 bases at J, leaving 7 bases unmatched. The CDR3 covers 15 residues. This chain's CDR3 is CASSSVTGVTYEQYF. The CDR3 coding sequence is TGCGCCAGCAGCTCGGTGACAGGGGTTACCTACGAGCAGTACTTC.

The chain has TRBV29-1 and TRBJ1-1; D may be TRBD1 (6 bases). Germline CDR1 reads SQVTM; CDR2 reads ANQGSEA. V shed 1 base and J shed 1 base, with 7 bases lying between them. The length of the CDR3 is 13 residues. CDR3 DNA: TGCAGCGTTGAAGCACAGGGGAACACTGAAGCTTTCTTT. This translates into CSVEAQGNTEAFF. The complete variable domain, with remaining parts taken from reference TRBV29-1 and TRBJ1-1, reads SAVISQKPSRDICQRGTSLTIQCQVDSQVTMMFWYRQQPGQSLTLIATANQGSEATYESGFVIDKFPISRPNLTFSTLTVSNMSPEDSSIYLCSVEAQGNTEAFFGQGTRLTVV.

V and J are TRBV2 and TRBJ2-2, with D perhaps matching TRBD2 (6 bases). Trimming stripped 6 bases from V and 1 base from J, with 15 bases between. Germline CDR1 is SNHLY and CDR2 is FYNNEI. The CDR3 spans 16 residues. The CDR3: CASSPPRRENTGELFF. The CDR3 DNA follows: TGTGCCAGCAGCCCCCCGAGGCGGGAGAACACCGGGGAGCTGTTTTTT.

This clone was picked up one time. J is TRBJ2-1 and V is TRBV5-1; 7 bases align to TRBD1. Looked up from germline, CDR1 is SGHRS and CDR2 is YFSETQ. The CDR3 runs to 15 residues. V lost 3 bases and J lost 7; bases outside the gene matches: 10. CDR3 coding DNA: TGCGCCAGCAGCTCGACAGGGTTAGAGCTTAATGAGCAGTTCTTC. It specifies CASSSTGLELNEQFF.

V usage is TRBV6-2 or TRBV6-3 and J usage is TRBJ2-7, with 7 bases lining up with TRBD1. V gave up 5 bases and J gave up 1 base; unmatched junction bases: 8. This CDR3 contains 15 residues. CDR1 and CDR2 from the germline V gene are MNHEY and SVGEGT. The CDR3 sequence: CASSKLTGRSYEQYF. The CDR3 bases are TGTGCCAGCAGTAAACTGACAGGGAGATCCTACGAGCAGTACTTC.

This clone has just one count. CDR3 amino acids: CASSPSGITYEQYF. The CDR3 coding sequence is TGCGCCAGCAGTCCGAGCGGGATCACCTACGAGCAGTACTTC. V usage is TRBV10-1 and J usage is TRBJ2-7; 7 nucleotides line up with TRBD2. CDR1 and CDR2 from the germline V gene are WNHNN and SYGVQD (reference sequence). Unmatched junction bases numbered 6, after V lost 5 bases and J lost 2 bases. This CDR3 comprises 14 residues.